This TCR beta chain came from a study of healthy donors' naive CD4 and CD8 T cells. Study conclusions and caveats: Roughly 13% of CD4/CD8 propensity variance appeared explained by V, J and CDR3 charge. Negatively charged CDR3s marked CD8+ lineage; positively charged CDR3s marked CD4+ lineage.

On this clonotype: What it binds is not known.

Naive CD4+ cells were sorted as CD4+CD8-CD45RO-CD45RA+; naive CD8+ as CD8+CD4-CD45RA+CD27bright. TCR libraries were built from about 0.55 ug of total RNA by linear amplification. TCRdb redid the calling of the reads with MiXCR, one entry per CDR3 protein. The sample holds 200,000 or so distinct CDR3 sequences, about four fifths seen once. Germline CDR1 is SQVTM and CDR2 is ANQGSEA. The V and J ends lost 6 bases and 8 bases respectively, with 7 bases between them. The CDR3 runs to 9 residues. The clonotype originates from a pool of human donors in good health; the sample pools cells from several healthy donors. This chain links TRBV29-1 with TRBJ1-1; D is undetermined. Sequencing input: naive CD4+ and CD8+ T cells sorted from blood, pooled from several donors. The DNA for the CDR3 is TGCAGCGTCGACCCGGAAGCTTTCTTT. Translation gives CSVDPEAFF.